The 19 T cell receptor beta chains reported below all come from one sample, sequenced in a study of T cell repertoires in ileal Crohn's disease. The protocol was immunoSEQ multiplex PCR, while the TCRdb copy is restricted to in-frame clones and leaves out a portion. The sample has some 12,000 clones; around 81% are singletons. The sample comprised ileal tissue. The source of these receptors is an adult with Crohn's disease.

This rearrangement joins TRBV10-2 to TRBJ2-1; 8 bases map to TRBD1. The CDR3 extends over 14 amino acids. CDR1 is WSHSY and CDR2 is SAAADI in the germline V gene. The ends lost 6 bases at V and 4 bases at J; junction bases unmatched: 5. In nucleotides, the CDR3 is TGCGCCAGCAGCCCCGACAGGGGTTACAATGAGCAGTTCTTC. It is translated as CASSPDRGYNEQFF.

The chain couples TRBV5-1 to TRBJ1-2; D remains unclear. Germline CDR1 and CDR2: SGHRS and YFSETQ. This CDR3 is 13 amino acids long. Trimming took 0 bases from V and 8 from J, leaving 11 bases between them. DNA of the CDR3: TGCGCCAGCAGCTTGGCCACGGGTAGAGGCTACACCTTC. Amino acid sequence: CASSLATGRGYTF.

The chain combines TRBV30 with TRBJ2-5; tentatively, D is TRBD1 (6 bases). From germline, CDR1 is GTSNPN and CDR2 SVGIG (reference sequence). Trimming left V 0 bases short and J 4 bases short, with 9 bases between. The CDR3 is 13 residues long. The CDR3 protein is CAWSVRGGETQYF. In nucleotides, the CDR3 is TGTGCCTGGAGTGTACGAGGGGGAGAGACCCAGTACTTC.

The chain employs TRBV10-1 and TRBJ1-1, with D maybe TRBD1 (6 bases). With 5 bases removed from V and 5 bases from J, the gap between germline ends came to 12 bases. The CDR3 has 13 amino acids. Germline V gives CDR1 WNHNN, CDR2 SYGVQD (reference sequence). The CDR3 is CASSLQGRTEAFF. CDR3 coding DNA: TGCGCCAGCAGTCTACAGGGCAGGACTGAAGCTTTCTTT.

The chain combines TRBV29-1 with TRBJ2-7, with D perhaps TRBD2 (6 bases). Trimming pared 6 bases from V and 2 bases from J, leaving 11 bases between. The CDR3 has 12 residues. Germline V CDR1 and CDR2: SQVTM, ANQGSEA. The CDR3 region is CSVRGRTYEQYF. As DNA, the CDR3 is TGCAGCGTGCGGGGACGGACCTACGAGCAGTACTTC.

CDR3 loop: CASSPPTSARGNEQFF. The CDR3 DNA reads TGTGCCAGCAGCCCTCCGACTAGCGCCCGAGGGAATGAGCAGTTCTTC. The V and J genes are TRBV11-2 and TRBJ2-1; 8 bases are a match to TRBD2. The CDR3 is 16 residues long. Germline-derived CDR1 and CDR2 are SGHAT and FQNNGV. V was pared by 5 bases and J by 7 bases, with 13 bases of the junction left unmatched. The full variable domain, its missing parts supplied by reference TRBV11-2 and TRBJ2-1, is EAGVAQSPRYKIIEKRQSVAFWCNPISGHATLYWYQQILGQGPKLLIQFQNNGVVDDSQLPKDRFSAERLKGVDSTLKIQPAKLEDSAVYLCASSPPTSARGNEQFFGPGTRLTVL.

The chain recombines TRBV7-2 with TRBJ2-7; D remains ambiguous. This CDR3 spans 13 amino acids. V dropped 4 bases and J dropped 0 bases, with 7 bases sitting between them. From germline, CDR1 is SGHTA and CDR2 FQGNSA. CDR3 amino acids: CASSSSTSYEQYF. The CDR3 region has the DNA TGTGCCAGCAGCTCCAGTACCTCCTACGAGCAGTACTTC.

V usage is TRBV16 and J usage is TRBJ1-2; 12 nucleotides line up with TRBD1. This CDR3 contains 15 residues. Germline trimming cut 0 bases from V and 7 bases from J; bases unmatched to any gene: 3. CDR1 and CDR2 from the germline V gene are KGHSY and FQNENV. The CDR3 DNA follows: TGTGCCAGCAGCCAATCGGGACAGGGGGCAGGTGGCTACACCTTC. As protein: CASSQSGQGAGGYTF. The full variable domain, in which reference TRBV16 and TRBJ1-2 provide the parts outside the CDR3, is GEEVAQTPKHLVRGEGQKAKLYCAPIKGHSYVFWYQQVLKNEFKFLISFQNENVFDETGMPKERFSAKCLPNSPCSLEIQATKLEDSAVYFCASSQSGQGAGGYTFGSGTRLTVV.

The J gene is TRBJ2-3, the V gene TRBV5-5; the match to TRBD1 covers 10 bases. The CDR3 length is 16 residues. With V trimmed by 4 bases and J by 4 bases, 9 bases remained unmatched. Germline values: CDR1 SGHKS, CDR2 YYEKEE (reference sequence). CDR3 amino acids: CASSHEGQGIADTQYF. The CDR3 region has the DNA TGTGCCAGCAGCCATGAGGGACAGGGGATCGCAGATACGCAGTATTTT.

The chain links TRBV6-5 to TRBJ1-4, with D unresolved. The germline gives CDR1 MNHEY, CDR2 SVGAGI. Between the trimmed V and J ends, which lost 2 bases and 9 bases, there was a span of 19 bases. The CDR3 is 16 residues long. CDR3 residues: CASSYTPALQRKKLFF. The DNA for the CDR3 is TGTGCCAGCAGTTACACCCCAGCCCTCCAGAGGAAAAAACTGTTTTTT.

V gene TRBV6-1 combines with J gene TRBJ2-7, with TRBD1 matching over 12 bases. V shed 6 bases and J 4 bases; nucleotides not matched to a gene: 1. Germline V gene lookup returns CDR1 MNHNS and CDR2 SASEGT. CDR3 length equals 13 residues. CDR3 loop: CASRGQGAYEQYF. The CDR3 region has the DNA TGTGCCAGCAGGGGACAGGGGGCATACGAGCAGTACTTC.

This chain connects TRBV5-6 to TRBJ2-5; a possible D gene is TRBD1 (7 bases). V gave up 3 bases and J gave up 2 bases, with 11 bases separating them. The CDR3 sequence is 14 residues long. Germline-derived CDR1 and CDR2 are SGHDT and YYEEEE. As DNA, the CDR3 is TGTGCCAGCAGCTGGGGGGACAGTCAAGAGACCCAGTACTTC. Translation gives CASSWGDSQETQYF.

The rearrangement uses TRBV2 and TRBJ1-4; tentatively, D is TRBD1 (6 bases). Germline CDR1 and CDR2: SNHLY and FYNNEI. The ends were cut back, 6 bases at V and 8 bases at J, with 13 bases in the middle. This CDR3 has 13 residues. The CDR3 loop reads CASSKQGNEKLFF. In DNA, the CDR3 is TGTGCCAGCAGCAAACAGGGTAACGAAAAACTGTTTTTT.

This clone was counted only a few times. The junction shows a germline mismatch at one end, possibly a read error. V gene TRBV7-7 combines with J gene TRBJ2-5, with no clear D. Germline V gives CDR1 SSHAT, CDR2 FNYEAQ (reference sequence). The CDR3 covers 13 residues. The CDR3 reads CASSLLRAETQYF. As DNA, the CDR3 is TGTGCTAGCAGCTTACTACGCGCGGAGACCCAGTACTTC.

The table lists this clone with a few counts. The gene calls are TRBV9 and TRBJ2-3; the D gene is possibly TRBD2 (5 bases). Germline assignment: CDR1 SGDLS and CDR2 YYNGEE. Trimming stripped 3 bases from V and 5 bases from J, with 16 bases between. The CDR3 is 15 residues long. The CDR3 coding sequence is TGTGCCAGCAGCGCACCCTCTCTCGGGAAAGATACGCAGTATTTT. Protein sequence: CASSAPSLGKDTQYF.

This clone was counted a single time. The chain has TRBV5-1 and TRBJ1-2, with D hard to call. Trimming removed 0 bases at V and 7 bases at J, with 31 bases between. Germline V gives CDR1 SGHRS, CDR2 YFSETQ. The CDR3 is made up of 20 amino acids. CDR3: CASSLVIKKEPTSRRGGYTF. CDR3 in DNA: TGCGCCAGCAGCTTGGTTATAAAAAAGGAACCGACCTCAAGGCGGGGTGGCTACACCTTC.

This chain uses TRBV18 with TRBJ2-7; 15 bases are shared with TRBD2. Germline V lookup: CDR1 KGHSH, CDR2 LQKENI. CDR3 length: 14 amino acids. V shed 6 bases, J shed 4 bases, and the junction held 1 base outside the gene matches. The CDR3 DNA sequence: TGTGCCAGCTCCGGGACTAGCGGGGGGTACGAGCAGTACTTC. This gives the protein CASSGTSGGYEQYF.

The chain uses TRBV6-4 and TRBJ2-1; 8 bases map to TRBD2. Trimming took 5 bases from V and 1 from J; bases not matched to a gene: 4. This CDR3 spans 15 amino acids. Germline loops: CDR1 MRHNA, CDR2 SNTAGT. CDR3 sequence: CASSSTSGSYNEQFF. CDR3 bases: TGTGCCAGCAGTTCCACTAGCGGTTCCTACAATGAGCAGTTCTTC.

This chain links TRBV5-1 with TRBJ2-2; 10 bases map to TRBD1. Trimming took 4 bases from V and 5 from J; bases not matched to a gene: 2. Germline CDR1 SGHRS, CDR2 YFSETQ. The CDR3 covers 14 residues. The CDR3 loop reads CASSLGQGTGELFF. CDR3 sequence (DNA): TGCGCCAGCAGCCTGGGACAGGGGACCGGGGAGCTGTTTTTT. The full variable domain, completed using reference TRBV5-1 and TRBJ2-2, is KAGVTQTPRYLIKTRGQQVTLSCSPISGHRSVSWYQQTPGQGLQFLFEYFSETQRNKGNFPGRFSGRQFSNSRSEMNVSTLELGDSALYLCASSLGQGTGELFFGEGSRLTVL.